The clone carrying this TCR beta chain has just one count. This entry belongs to a study of CD8 T cells in Susac syndrome. CD8+ and CD4+ T cells circulating in blood were sequenced for TCR beta. The controls were healthy donors who were matched for age and sex. Isolation of CD8+ and CD4+ T cells was performed negatively, whereas enrichment of TEMRA cells was done by FACS. This CDR3 is 13 amino acids long. The germline CDR1 and CDR2 sequences are MDHEN and SYDVKM. V lost 2 bases, J lost 10 bases, and 14 bases lay in between. Reverse transcription of 0.5 to 1 ug RNA was performed with random hexamers. Amplification of the TCR beta CDR3 was carried out by immunoSEQ multiplex PCR, which spanned a total of 54 Vbeta and 13 Jbeta segments. TCRdb re-derived calls from the immunoSEQ multiplex PCR reads in MiXCR, one entry per CDR3 protein. The sample has about 130,000 distinct CDR3 sequences, 90% to 95% seen once.

The origin of this receptor is a human donor in good health. Sequencing was performed on CD4+ T cells from PBMCs. The chain is built from TRBV28 and TRBJ1-1; unclear D gene. CDR3 amino acids: CASSLGSEPAAFF. CDR3 coding DNA: TGTGCCAGCAGTTTAGGGTCGGAACCGGCAGCTTTCTTT.